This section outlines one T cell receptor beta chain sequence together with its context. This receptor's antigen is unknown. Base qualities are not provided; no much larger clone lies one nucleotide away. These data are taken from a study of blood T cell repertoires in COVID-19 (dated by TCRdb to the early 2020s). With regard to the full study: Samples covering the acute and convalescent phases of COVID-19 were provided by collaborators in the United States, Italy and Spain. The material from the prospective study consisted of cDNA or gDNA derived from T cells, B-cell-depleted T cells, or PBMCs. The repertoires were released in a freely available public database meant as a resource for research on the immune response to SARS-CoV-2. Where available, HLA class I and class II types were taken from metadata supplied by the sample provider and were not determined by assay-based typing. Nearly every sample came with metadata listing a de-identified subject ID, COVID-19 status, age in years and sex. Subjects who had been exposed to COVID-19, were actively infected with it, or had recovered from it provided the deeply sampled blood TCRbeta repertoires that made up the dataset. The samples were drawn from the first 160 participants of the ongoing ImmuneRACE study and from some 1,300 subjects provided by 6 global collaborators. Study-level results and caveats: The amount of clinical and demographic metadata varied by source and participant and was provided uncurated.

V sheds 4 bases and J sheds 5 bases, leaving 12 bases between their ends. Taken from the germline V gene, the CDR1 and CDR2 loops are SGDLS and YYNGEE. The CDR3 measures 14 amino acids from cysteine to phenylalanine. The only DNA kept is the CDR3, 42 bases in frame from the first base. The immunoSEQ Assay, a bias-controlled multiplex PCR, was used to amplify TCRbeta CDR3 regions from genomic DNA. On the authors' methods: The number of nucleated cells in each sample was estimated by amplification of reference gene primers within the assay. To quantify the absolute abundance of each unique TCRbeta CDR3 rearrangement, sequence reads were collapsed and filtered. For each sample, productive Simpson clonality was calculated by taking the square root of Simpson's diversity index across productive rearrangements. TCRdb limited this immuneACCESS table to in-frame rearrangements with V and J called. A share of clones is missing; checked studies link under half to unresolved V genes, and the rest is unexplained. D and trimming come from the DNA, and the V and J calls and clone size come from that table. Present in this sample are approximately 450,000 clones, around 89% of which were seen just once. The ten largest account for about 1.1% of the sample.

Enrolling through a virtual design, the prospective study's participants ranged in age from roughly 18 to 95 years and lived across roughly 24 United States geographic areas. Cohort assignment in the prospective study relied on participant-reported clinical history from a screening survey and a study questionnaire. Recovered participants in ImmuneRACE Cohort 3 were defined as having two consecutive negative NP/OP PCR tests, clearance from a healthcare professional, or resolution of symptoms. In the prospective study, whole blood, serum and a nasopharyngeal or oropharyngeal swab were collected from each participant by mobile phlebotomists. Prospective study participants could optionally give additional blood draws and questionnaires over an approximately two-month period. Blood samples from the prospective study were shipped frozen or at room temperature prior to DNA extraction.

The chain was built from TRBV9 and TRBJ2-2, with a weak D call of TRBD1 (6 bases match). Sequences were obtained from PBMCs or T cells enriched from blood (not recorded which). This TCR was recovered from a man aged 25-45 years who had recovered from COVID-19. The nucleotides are TGTGCCAGCAGCCCTCGGACAGAAACCGGGGAGCTGTTTTTT. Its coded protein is CASSPRTETGELFF.